The rows below give T cell receptor beta chains drawn from one sample of a study of blood T cells in healthy people across ages. One entry per CDR3 protein, called by TCRdb with MiXCR from the 5' RACE reads. In the table there are 650,000 to 1,000,000 distinct CDR3 sequences, 36% of which are singletons. Material for sequencing was blood. All receptors derive from a man between 18 and 35 years old in good health. Each CDR3 is given with its conserved first and last residue. The D gene is left open where the match is weak. Size is stated for part of the rows, as once, few or many counts, or as a class when the clone is expanded.

.,once,TRBV13,TRBJ2-1,CASSLKERSTRQFF,TGTGCCAGCAGCTTAAAGGAGAGGAGTACCCGGCAGTTCTTC
.,.,TRBV6-6,TRBJ1-1,CASSVQGRAEAFF,TGTGCCAGCAGTGTACAGGGAAGGGCTGAAGCTTTCTTT
.,.,TRBV6-6,TRBJ2-7,CASSLDKPLNEQYF,TGTGCCAGCAGTTTGGACAAGCCCCTTAACGAGCAGTACTTC
.,few,TRBV4-2,TRBJ2-3,CASSRTDFNADTQYF,TGTGCCAGCAGCCGGACAGATTTTAACGCAGATACGCAGTATTTT
TRBD1,few,TRBV5-5,TRBJ1-2,CASSLEQGNYGYTF,TGTGCCAGCAGCTTGGAACAGGGGAACTATGGCTACACCTTC
TRBD1,many,TRBV29-1,TRBJ2-5,CSVVSPGGRGETQYF,TGCAGCGTTGTTTCCCCAGGGGGAAGGGGAGAGACCCAGTACTTC
.,few,TRBV28,TRBJ1-4,CASTARGDYEKLFF,TGTGCCAGCACTGCCCGGGGGGACTATGAAAAACTGTTTTTT
.,.,TRBV7-2,TRBJ1-5,CASSLDGGVGQPQHF,TGTGCCAGCAGCTTAGACGGGGGGGTAGGACAGCCCCAGCATTTT
.,.,TRBV7-2,TRBJ2-5,CASSLDWAPRYNEQYF,TGTGCCAGCAGCTTAGACTGGGCACCGAGGTACAATGAGCAGTACTTC
TRBD1,few,TRBV7-9,TRBJ2-7,CASSSRGQGAYEQYF,TGTGCCAGCAGCTCTAGGGGACAGGGGGCCTACGAGCAGTACTTC
.,.,TRBV10-3,TRBJ1-1,CAISEEPPEAFF,TGTGCCATCAGTGAAGAACCCCCTGAAGCTTTCTTT
.,.,TRBV19,TRBJ1-2,CASSIIQGRGYTF,TGTGCCAGTAGTATAATTCAAGGCCGAGGCTACACCTTC
.,once,TRBV9,TRBJ2-1,CASSDRSSYNEQFF,TGTGCCAGCAGCGACAGGAGCTCCTACAATGAGCAGTTCTTC
.,many,TRBV20-1,TRBJ1-2,CSAMKQDYGYTF,TGCAGTGCTATGAAGCAGGACTATGGCTACACCTTC
.,many,TRBV20-1,TRBJ1-2,CSSPGSPYGYTF,TGCAGTTCCCCCGGGAGTCCCTATGGCTACACCTTC
.,.,TRBV7-2,TRBJ2-5,CASSLARGGEQYF,TGTGCCAGCAGCTTAGCGCGAGGAGGTGAGCAGTACTTC
TRBD1,.,TRBV7-9,TRBJ1-1,CASSLTPTTGDTEAFF,TGTGCCAGCAGCTTAACCCCAACGACAGGGGACACTGAAGCTTTCTTT
.,.,TRBV29-1,TRBJ1-1,CSVDGVAEAFF,TGCAGCGTTGATGGAGTAGCTGAAGCTTTCTTT
.,.,TRBV18,TRBJ1-1,CASSRSGGGEAFF,TGTGCCAGCTCCCGATCCGGTGGGGGGGAAGCTTTCTTT
.,.,TRBV6-1,TRBJ1-1,CASTIQYNTEAFF,TGTGCCAGTACAATTCAGTACAACACTGAAGCTTTCTTT
TRBD2,many,TRBV4-1,TRBJ2-1,CASSIGGNNEQFF,TGCGCCAGCAGTATCGGGGGGAACAATGAGCAGTTCTTC
.,.,TRBV11-1,TRBJ2-4,CASSLQRLGAKNIQYF,TGTGCCAGCAGCTTACAACGTTTAGGAGCCAAAAACATTCAGTACTTC
TRBD1,.,TRBV7-2,TRBJ1-5,CASSTGGAYGNQPQHF,TGTGCCAGCAGTACAGGGGGGGCTTATGGCAATCAGCCCCAGCATTTT
TRBD1,.,TRBV20-1,TRBJ2-1,CSATLSEGAPETQFF,TGCAGTGCTACCTTGTCTGAGGGGGCTCCAGAGACCCAGTTCTTC
.,.,TRBV27,TRBJ2-3,CASSPYPAGSTGTQYF,TGTGCCAGCAGTCCCTATCCTGCGGGGAGCACAGGTACGCAGTATTTT
.,.,TRBV30,TRBJ2-1,CAWSVVNNEQFF,TGTGCCTGGAGTGTAGTTAATAATGAGCAGTTCTTC
.,few,TRBV5-1,TRBJ1-3,CASSLDSTSGNTIYF,TGCGCCAGCAGCTTGGACAGCACCTCTGGAAACACCATATATTTT
.,many,TRBV21-1,TRBJ2-1,CASSPTGDNEQFF,TGTGCCAGCAGCCCGACAGGGGATAATGAGCAGTTCTTC
TRBD1,few,TRBV4-1,TRBJ1-2,CASSQEAGTGAYGYTF,TGCGCCAGCAGCCAAGAAGCCGGGACAGGGGCCTATGGCTACACCTTC
.,.,TRBV5-1,TRBJ2-1,CASSPEPRGSYNEQFF,TGCGCCAGCAGCCCCGAACCCAGGGGATCCTACAATGAGCAGTTCTTC
TRBD2,few,TRBV9,TRBJ2-1,CASSVGTSGGASYNEQFF,TGTGCCAGCAGCGTAGGGACTAGCGGGGGGGCCTCCTACAATGAGCAGTTCTTC
.,.,TRBV28,TRBJ2-6,CASSSTGLRANVLTF,TGTGCCAGCAGTTCAACGGGGTTACGGGCCAACGTCCTGACTTTC
.,few,TRBV5-1,TRBJ1-2,CASSLAVDVNIYGYTF,TGCGCCAGCAGCTTGGCCGTTGACGTAAATATCTATGGCTACACCTTC
.,.,TRBV20-1,TRBJ2-3,CSASPGRAGGPDTQYF,TGCAGTGCTAGCCCAGGGCGGGCAGGCGGCCCAGATACGCAGTATTTT
.,few,TRBV10-3,TRBJ2-7,CAISRRFSESSYNEQYF,TGTGCCATCAGTCGAAGATTTAGCGAAAGCTCCTACAATGAGCAGTACTTC
.,once,TRBV11-2,TRBJ1-1,CASSLDRGRTRDTEAFF,TGTGCCAGCAGCTTAGATCGGGGGCGGACCCGTGACACTGAAGCTTTCTTT
.,few,TRBV20-1,TRBJ1-5,CSASSGSGQPQHF,TGCAGTGCCTCCTCGGGTTCGGGTCAGCCCCAGCATTTT
.,.,TRBV12-3/TRBV12-4,TRBJ1-5,CASRLGGANQPQHF,TGTGCCAGCAGACTGGGAGGGGCTAATCAGCCCCAGCATTTT
TRBD1,.,TRBV27,TRBJ1-5,CASSPLGQGTDQPQHF,TGTGCCAGCAGCCCTTTGGGACAGGGGACCGATCAGCCCCAGCATTTT
.,.,TRBV3-1,TRBJ2-3,CASSPRGRVTITDTQYF,TGTGCCAGCAGCCCAAGAGGCCGGGTAACGATCACAGATACGCAGTATTTT
.,once,TRBV4-3,TRBJ1-2,CASSQRVIQGDYGNTF,TGCGCCAGCAGCCAAAGAGTCATACAGGGAGACTATGGCAACACCTTC
.,.,TRBV28,TRBJ1-4,CASILTFEKLFF,TGTGCCAGCATCCTGACCTTCGAAAAACTGTTTTTT
.,few,TRBV4-2,TRBJ1-1,CASSQVWTEGTEAFF,TGTGCCAGCAGCCAAGTATGGACAGAAGGCACTGAAGCTTTCTTT
.,.,TRBV14,TRBJ2-3,CASSRGLYTDTQYF,TGTGCCAGCAGCCGGGGACTGTACACAGATACGCAGTATTTT
.,.,TRBV30,TRBJ1-2,CAWSRLGVSNYGYAF,TGTGCCTGGAGTCGCCTGGGAGTATCTAACTATGGCTACGCCTTC
.,many,TRBV12-3/TRBV12-4,TRBJ1-2,CASTPGQSYGYTF,TGTGCCAGCACCCCGGGACAATCCTATGGCTACACCTTC
TRBD1,.,TRBV7-2,TRBJ2-3,CASSLARQGDTQYF,TGTGCCAGCAGCTTAGCCCGACAGGGAGATACGCAGTATTTT
TRBD1,.,TRBV6-5,TRBJ2-2,CASSYSGTGDTGELFF,TGTGCCAGCAGTTACTCCGGGACAGGGGACACCGGGGAGCTGTTTTTT
.,.,TRBV28,TRBJ2-2,CASSLIGAGELFF,TGTGCCAGCAGTTTGATAGGGGCCGGGGAGCTGTTTTTT